This TCR beta chain was identified in a study of T cells in Graves' hyperthyroidism and ophthalmopathy. The CDR3 length is 13 residues. J gave up 8 bases and V 3 bases, and 5 bases lay outside the gene matches. The TCR beta CDR3 regions underwent amplification using RNA transcripts as the source. In the first-round RT-PCR of the TCR CDR3, the HTBI primer set was used. TCRdb reanalysed the multiplex PCR reads using MiXCR and keeps one entry per CDR3 protein. The table records 450,000 to 500,000 distinct CDR3 sequences, less than 25% of them present only once. The receptor was derived from a woman aged 65 to 85 with Graves' ophthalmopathy. The chain has TRBV12-3 or TRBV12-4 and TRBJ1-1; 8 positions match TRBD1. Sequenced input: blood. CDR3: CASSLHDRGEAFF. In nucleotides, the CDR3 is TGTGCCAGCAGTTTGCATGACAGGGGCGAAGCTTTCTTT.